This T cell receptor beta chain was obtained from a study of T cell responses to AZD1222 COVID-19 vaccine. Method: immunoSEQ multiplex PCR; TCRdb's copy keeps in-frame clones and lacks some. The table lists 140,000 to 150,000 clones, about 93% of them singletons. Looked up from germline, CDR1 is SGHRS and CDR2 is YFSETQ. Trimming pared 7 bases from V and 1 base from J, leaving 12 bases between. The CDR3 is 14 amino acids. The source is an adult in good health. V is TRBV5-1 and J is TRBJ2-1, with D tentatively TRBD1 (5 bases). Here the sequenced sample was peripheral blood, taken on day 0 of AZD1222 vaccination. The CDR3 sequence is CASSSGISYNEQFF. CDR3 nucleotides: TGCGCCAGCTCGTCAGGGATTTCCTACAATGAGCAGTTCTTC.